The rows below give T cell receptor beta chains drawn from one sample of a study of blood T cell repertoires in COVID-19. The repertoire was sequenced with immunoSEQ multiplex PCR; TCRdb's copy has only in-frame clones and lacks some. Of 55,000 to 80,000 clones in the sample, around 80% were seen once. The sample was peripheral blood. Receptors were obtained from a human donor in a cohort sampled during active COVID-19. Each CDR3 is given without its conserved first and last residue. Fields, in order: CDR3 protein, V gene.

CDR3aa: ASSLESRGLF; v_gene: TRBV28
CDR3aa: ASKDRGATGELF; v_gene: TRBV28
CDR3aa: ASSKDRNGGTRPIGAF; v_gene: TRBV10-1
CDR3aa: ASSLGSQTLGGYT; v_gene: TRBV28
CDR3aa: ASSPRGGETQY; v_gene: TRBV7-3
CDR3aa: ASSPGQGAISTDTQY; v_gene: TRBV5-8
CDR3aa: AWSIGGEQY; v_gene: TRBV30
CDR3aa: ASSSGQKNTEAF; v_gene: TRBV5-1
CDR3aa: ASRDGTNSYEQY; v_gene: TRBV5-1
CDR3aa: ASSFGLAGSYEQY; v_gene: TRBV11-1
CDR3aa: ASSLRQGYSYT; v_gene: TRBV12-3/TRBV12-4
CDR3aa: ASSRDSEFLVDTQY; v_gene: TRBV5-5
CDR3aa: ASSSQGALNTEAF; v_gene: TRBV11-1
CDR3aa: ATSRDWTTYNEQF; v_gene: TRBV15
CDR3aa: ASSLGTGGDYEQY; v_gene: TRBV27
CDR3aa: ASSQGVRVNTEAF; v_gene: TRBV4-1
CDR3aa: ASSVSDSLGTEAF; v_gene: TRBV9
CDR3aa: AWSGFRGPGYEQY; v_gene: TRBV30